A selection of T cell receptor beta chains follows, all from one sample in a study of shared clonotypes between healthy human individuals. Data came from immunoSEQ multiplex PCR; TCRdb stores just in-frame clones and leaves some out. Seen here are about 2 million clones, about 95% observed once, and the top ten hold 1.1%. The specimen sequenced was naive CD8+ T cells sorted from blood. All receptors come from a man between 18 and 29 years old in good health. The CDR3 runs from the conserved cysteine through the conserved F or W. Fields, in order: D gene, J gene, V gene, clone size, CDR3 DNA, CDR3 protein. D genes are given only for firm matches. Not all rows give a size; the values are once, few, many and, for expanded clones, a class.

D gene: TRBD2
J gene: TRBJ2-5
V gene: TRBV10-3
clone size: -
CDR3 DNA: TGTGCCATCGGAGGGACTAGCGGGAGGACCCCCCAAGAGACCCAGTACTTC
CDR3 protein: CAIGGTSGRTPQETQYF

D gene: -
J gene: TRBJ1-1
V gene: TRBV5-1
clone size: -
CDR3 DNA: TGCGCCAGCAGCTTGGCACACCCAAGCACTGAAGCTTTCTTT
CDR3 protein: CASSLAHPSTEAFF

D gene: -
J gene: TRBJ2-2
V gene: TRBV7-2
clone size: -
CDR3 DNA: TGTGCCAGCAGCCTCCTCTTATCCGGGGAGCTGTTTTTT
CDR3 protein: CASSLLLSGELFF

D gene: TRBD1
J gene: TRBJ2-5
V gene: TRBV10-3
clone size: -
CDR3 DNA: TGTGCCATCAGTGGGACAGGTTACCAAGAGACCCAGTACTTC
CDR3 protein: CAISGTGYQETQYF

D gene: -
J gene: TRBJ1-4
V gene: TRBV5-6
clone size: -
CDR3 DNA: TGTGCCAGCAGCTTGTTCGGGACAAGTTTAGAAAAACTGTTTTTT
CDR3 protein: CASSLFGTSLEKLFF

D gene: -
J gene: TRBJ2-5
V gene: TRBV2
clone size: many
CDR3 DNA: TGTGCCAGCAGTGACTATTTAGAGACCCAGTACTTC
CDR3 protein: CASSDYLETQYF

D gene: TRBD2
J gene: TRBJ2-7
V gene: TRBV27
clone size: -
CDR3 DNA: TGTGCCAGCAGGGACGAAGCGGGGGCCGCCTACGAGCAGTACTTC
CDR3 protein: CASRDEAGAAYEQYF

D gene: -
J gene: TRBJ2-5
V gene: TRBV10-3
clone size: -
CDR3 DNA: TGTGCCATCAGTGATTCTCGGGGCCAAGAGACCCAGTACTTC
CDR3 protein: CAISDSRGQETQYF

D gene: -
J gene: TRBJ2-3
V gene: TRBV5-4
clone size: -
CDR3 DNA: TGTGCCAGCCAGGGGGATACGCAGTATTTT
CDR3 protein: CASQGDTQYF

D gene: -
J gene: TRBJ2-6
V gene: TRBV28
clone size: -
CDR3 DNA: TGTGCCAGCAGCCCGTGGGGGGAGGAACCTGGGGCCAACGTCCTGACTTTC
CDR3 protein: CASSPWGEEPGANVLTF

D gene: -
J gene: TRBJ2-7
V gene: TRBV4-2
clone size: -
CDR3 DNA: TGTGCCAGCAGCCAAGACCCTAACGAGCAGTACTTC
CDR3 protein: CASSQDPNEQYF

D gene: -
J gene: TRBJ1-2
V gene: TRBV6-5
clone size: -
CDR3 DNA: TGTGCCAGCAGTTACGCCGAAGCCGTGCCCTATGGCTACACCTTC
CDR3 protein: CASSYAEAVPYGYTF

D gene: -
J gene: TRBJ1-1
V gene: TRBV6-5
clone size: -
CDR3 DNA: TGTGCCAGCACAAGGGAGGGTAGCACTGAAGCTTTCTTT
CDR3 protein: CASTREGSTEAFF

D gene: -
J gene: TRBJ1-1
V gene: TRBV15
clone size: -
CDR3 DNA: TGTGCCACCAGCAGAGATTTGGCCGGGGAGTTGGCTTTCTTT
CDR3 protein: CATSRDLAGELAFF

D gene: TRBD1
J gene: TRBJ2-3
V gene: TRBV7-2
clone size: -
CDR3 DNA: TGTGCCAGCAGCGCCGGGACAGGGGGCAAGACAGATACGCAGTATTTT
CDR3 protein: CASSAGTGGKTDTQYF

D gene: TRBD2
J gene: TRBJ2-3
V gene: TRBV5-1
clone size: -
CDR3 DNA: TGCGCCAGCAGCTTGGAATCTGCGGGAGGGCCGAGGGGCACAGATACGCAGTATTTT
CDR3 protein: CASSLESAGGPRGTDTQYF

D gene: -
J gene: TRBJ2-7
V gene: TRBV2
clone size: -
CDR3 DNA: TGTGCCAGCCCCCCGGCAGAACACTCCTACGAGCAGTACTTC
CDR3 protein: CASPPAEHSYEQYF

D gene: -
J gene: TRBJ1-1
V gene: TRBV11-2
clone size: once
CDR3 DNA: TGTGCCAGCAGCTTAGTCCCAGGGGACACTGGAGCTTTCTTT
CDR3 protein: CASSLVPGDTGAFF

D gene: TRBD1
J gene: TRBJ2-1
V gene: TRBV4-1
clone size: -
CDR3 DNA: TGCGCCAGCAGCCAAGATAGTGGAGGACAGGGAGGCAATGAGCAGTTCTTC
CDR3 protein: CASSQDSGGQGGNEQFF

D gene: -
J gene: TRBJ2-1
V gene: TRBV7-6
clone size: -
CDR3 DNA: TGTGCCAGCAGCCCCTTGAAGGGCCTCGCGATATATGAGCAGTTCTTC
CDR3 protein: CASSPLKGLAIYEQFF

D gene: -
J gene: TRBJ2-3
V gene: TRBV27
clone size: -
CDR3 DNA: TGTGCCAGCAGTTTATTGGCAGCCACAGATACGCAGTATTTT
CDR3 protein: CASSLLAATDTQYF

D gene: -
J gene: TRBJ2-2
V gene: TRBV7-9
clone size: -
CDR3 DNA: TGTGCCAGCAGCACCCAGCCTGGCACCGGGGAGCTGTTTTTT
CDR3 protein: CASSTQPGTGELFF

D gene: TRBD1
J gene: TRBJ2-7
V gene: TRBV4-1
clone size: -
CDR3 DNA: TGCGCCAGCAGCCAAGGACGGACAGGGGAGTACGAGCAGTACTTC
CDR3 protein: CASSQGRTGEYEQYF

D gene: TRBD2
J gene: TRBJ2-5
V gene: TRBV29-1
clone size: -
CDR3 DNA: TGCAGCGTTGATAGCGGGGGACAACGAGAGACCCAGTACTTC
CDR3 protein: CSVDSGGQRETQYF

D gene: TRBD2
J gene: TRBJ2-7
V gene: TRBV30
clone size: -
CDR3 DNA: TGTGCCGGGACTACAGGCGATCTCTACGAGCAGTACTTC
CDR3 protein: CAGTTGDLYEQYF

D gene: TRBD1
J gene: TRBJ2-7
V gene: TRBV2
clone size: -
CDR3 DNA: TGTGCCAGCAGTGTGTATCGGACAGGGCGAAAATTTGTAGAGCAGTACTTC
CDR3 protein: CASSVYRTGRKFVEQYF

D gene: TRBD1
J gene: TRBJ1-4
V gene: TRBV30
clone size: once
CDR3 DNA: TGTGCCTGGGCCCCCGGGACAGGAAATGAAAAACTGTTTTTT
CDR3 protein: CAWAPGTGNEKLFF

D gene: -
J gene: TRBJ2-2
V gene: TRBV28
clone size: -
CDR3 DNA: TGTGCCACCAGGACAGTTGGAGGGACCGGGGAGCTGTTTTTT
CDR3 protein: CATRTVGGTGELFF

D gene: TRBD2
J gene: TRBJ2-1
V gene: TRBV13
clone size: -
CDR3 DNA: TGTGCCAGCAGCTTAATGGAGCAGGCGGGGGTCGACGATAATGAGCAGTTCTTC
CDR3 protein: CASSLMEQAGVDDNEQFF

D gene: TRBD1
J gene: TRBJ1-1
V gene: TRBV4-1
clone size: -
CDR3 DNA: TGCGCCAGCAGCCAAGTGGGGACAGGGAGTGCGGAAGCTTTCTTT
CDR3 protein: CASSQVGTGSAEAFF

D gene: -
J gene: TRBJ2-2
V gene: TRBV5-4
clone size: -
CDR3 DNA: TGTGCCAGCGGGGACCTACCGAACACCGGGGAGCTGTTTTTT
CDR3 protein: CASGDLPNTGELFF

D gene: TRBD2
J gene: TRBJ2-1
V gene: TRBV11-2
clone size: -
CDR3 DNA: TGTGCCAGCAGCATAGATGGACTAGCGGGACTGAGCTCCTACAATGAGCAGTTCTTC
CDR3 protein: CASSIDGLAGLSSYNEQFF

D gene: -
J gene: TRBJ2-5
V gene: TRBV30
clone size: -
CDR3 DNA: TGTGCCTGGAGGCATCAATACAGGGTAGGAGGAGAGACCCAGTACTTC
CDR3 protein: CAWRHQYRVGGETQYF

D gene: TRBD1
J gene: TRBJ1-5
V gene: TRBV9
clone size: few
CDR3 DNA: TGTGCCAGCTCCTGGGGGACAGGGGAAAATCAGCCCCAGCATTTT
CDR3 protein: CASSWGTGENQPQHF

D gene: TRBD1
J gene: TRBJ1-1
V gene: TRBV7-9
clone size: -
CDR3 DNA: TGTGCCAGCAGCTTAGTAACGAGGGGGCCGGACACTGAAGCTTTCTTT
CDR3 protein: CASSLVTRGPDTEAFF

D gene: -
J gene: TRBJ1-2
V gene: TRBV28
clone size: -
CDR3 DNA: TGTGCCAGCAGTTTAGGGGGGGCCGCCTATGGCTACACCTTC
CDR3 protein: CASSLGGAAYGYTF

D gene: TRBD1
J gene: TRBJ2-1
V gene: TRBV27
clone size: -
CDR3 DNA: TGTGCCAGCAGCATGACAGGGGTTGGGGATGAGCAGTTCTTC
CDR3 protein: CASSMTGVGDEQFF

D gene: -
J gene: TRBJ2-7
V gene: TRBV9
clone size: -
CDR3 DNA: TGTGCCAGCAGCGTAGAAATCGGGACTGTCTACGAGCAGTACTTC
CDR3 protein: CASSVEIGTVYEQYF

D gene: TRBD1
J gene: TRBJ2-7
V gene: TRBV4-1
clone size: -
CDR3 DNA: TGCGCCAGCAGTTTTTCTCAGGGGGTTACTTCCTACGAGCAGTACTTC
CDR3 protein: CASSFSQGVTSYEQYF

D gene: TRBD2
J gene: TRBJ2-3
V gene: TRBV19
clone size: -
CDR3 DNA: TGTGCCAGTAGTATAGGGACTAGCGGGGTATTGGATACGCAGTATTTT
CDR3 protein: CASSIGTSGVLDTQYF

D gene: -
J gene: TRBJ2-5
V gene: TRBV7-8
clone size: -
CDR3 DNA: TGTGCCAGCAGCCCAGACGTCAGTAAAGAGACCCAGTACTTC
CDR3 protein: CASSPDVSKETQYF

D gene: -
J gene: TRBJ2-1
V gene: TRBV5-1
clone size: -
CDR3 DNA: TGCGCCAGCGCCCCCTACAGAGGGTACAATGAGCAGTTCTTC
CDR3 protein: CASAPYRGYNEQFF